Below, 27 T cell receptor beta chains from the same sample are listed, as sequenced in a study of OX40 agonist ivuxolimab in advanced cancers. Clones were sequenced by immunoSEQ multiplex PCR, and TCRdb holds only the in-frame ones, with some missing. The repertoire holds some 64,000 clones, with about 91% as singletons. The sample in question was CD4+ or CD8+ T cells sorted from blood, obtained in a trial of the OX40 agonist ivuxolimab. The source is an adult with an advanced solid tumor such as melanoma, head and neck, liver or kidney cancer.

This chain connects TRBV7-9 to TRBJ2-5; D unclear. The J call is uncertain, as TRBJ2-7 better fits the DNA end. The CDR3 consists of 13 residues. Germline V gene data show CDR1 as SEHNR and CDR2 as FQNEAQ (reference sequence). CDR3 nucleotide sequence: TGTGCCAGCAGCTTAATTGGCGACTACGAGCAGTACTTC. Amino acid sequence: CASSLIGDYEQYF.

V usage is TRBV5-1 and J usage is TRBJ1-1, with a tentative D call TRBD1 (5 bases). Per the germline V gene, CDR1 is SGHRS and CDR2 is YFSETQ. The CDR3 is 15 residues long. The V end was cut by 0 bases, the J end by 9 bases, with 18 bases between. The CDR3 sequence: CASSLGQSGGGKAFF. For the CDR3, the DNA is TGCGCCAGCAGCTTGGGGCAGTCCGGGGGTGGGAAAGCTTTCTTT.

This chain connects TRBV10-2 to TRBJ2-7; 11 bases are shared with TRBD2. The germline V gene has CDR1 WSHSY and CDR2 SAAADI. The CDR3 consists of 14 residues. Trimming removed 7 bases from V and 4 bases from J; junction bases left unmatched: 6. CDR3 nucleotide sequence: TGCGCCAGCACCACTAGCGGGAGCAGGTACGAGCAGTACTTC. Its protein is CASTTSGSRYEQYF.

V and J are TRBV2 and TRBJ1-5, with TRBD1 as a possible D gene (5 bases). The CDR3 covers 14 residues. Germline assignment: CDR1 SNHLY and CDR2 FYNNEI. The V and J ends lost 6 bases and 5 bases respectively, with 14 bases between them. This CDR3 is CASRGTRPDQPQHF. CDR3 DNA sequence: TGTGCCAGCAGGGGGACCCGCCCCGATCAGCCCCAGCATTTT.

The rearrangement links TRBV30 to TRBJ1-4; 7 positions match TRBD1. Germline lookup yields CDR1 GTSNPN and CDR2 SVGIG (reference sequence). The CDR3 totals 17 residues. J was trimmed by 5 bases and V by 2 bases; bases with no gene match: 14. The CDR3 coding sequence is TGTGCCTGGAGTACACCGACAGGGATTGGTGTCAATGAAAAACTGTTTTTT. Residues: CAWSTPTGIGVNEKLFF. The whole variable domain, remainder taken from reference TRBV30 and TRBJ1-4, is SQTIHQWPATLVQPVGSPLSLECTVEGTSNPNLYWYRQAAGRGLQLLFYSVGIGQISSEVPQNLSASRPQDRQFILSSKKLLLSDSGFYLCAWSTPTGIGVNEKLFFGSGTQLSVL.

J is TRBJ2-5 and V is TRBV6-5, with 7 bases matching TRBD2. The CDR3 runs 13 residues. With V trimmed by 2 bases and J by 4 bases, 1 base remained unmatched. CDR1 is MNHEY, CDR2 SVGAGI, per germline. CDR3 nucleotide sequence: TGTGCCAGCAGTTACGTAGCGGGAGAGACCCAGTACTTC. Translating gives CASSYVAGETQYF.

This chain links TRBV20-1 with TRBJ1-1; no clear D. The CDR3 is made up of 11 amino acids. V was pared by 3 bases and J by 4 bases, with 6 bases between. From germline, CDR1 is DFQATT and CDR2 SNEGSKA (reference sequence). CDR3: CSASSPTEAFF. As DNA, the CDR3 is TGCAGTGCTAGTAGTCCCACTGAAGCTTTCTTT.

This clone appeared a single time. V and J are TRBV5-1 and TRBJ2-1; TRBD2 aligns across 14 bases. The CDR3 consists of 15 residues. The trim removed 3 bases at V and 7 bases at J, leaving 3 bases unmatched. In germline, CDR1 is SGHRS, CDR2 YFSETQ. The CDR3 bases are TGCGCCAGCAGCTCCGGGACTAGCGGGAGAAATGAGCAGTTCTTC. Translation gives CASSSGTSGRNEQFF.

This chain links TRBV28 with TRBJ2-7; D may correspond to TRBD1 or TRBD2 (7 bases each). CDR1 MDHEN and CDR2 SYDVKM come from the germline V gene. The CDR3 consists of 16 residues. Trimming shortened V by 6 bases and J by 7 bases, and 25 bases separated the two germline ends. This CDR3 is CASSNTWTGRGGEQYF. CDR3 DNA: TGTGCCAGCAGCAATACATGGACAGGTCGGGGAGGGGAGCAGTACTTC.

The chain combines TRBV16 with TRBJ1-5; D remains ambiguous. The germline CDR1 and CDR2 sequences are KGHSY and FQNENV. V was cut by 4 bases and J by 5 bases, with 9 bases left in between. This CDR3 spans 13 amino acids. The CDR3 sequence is CASSRNYDQPQHF. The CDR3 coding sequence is TGTGCCAGCAGCCGCAATTATGATCAGCCCCAGCATTTT.

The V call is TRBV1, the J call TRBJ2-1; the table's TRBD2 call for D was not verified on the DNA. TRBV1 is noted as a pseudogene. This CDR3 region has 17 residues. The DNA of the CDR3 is TGCACCAGCAGCCGGTTACGGGCGGGAGCTCCCTACAATGAGCAGTTCTTC. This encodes CTSSRLRAGAPYNEQFF.

The chain's CDR3 is CASSLGQGATEAFF. For the CDR3, the DNA is TGTGCCAGCAGCTTAGGACAGGGGGCCACTGAAGCTTTCTTT. V gene TRBV11-3 combines with J gene TRBJ1-1, with 10 bases that match TRBD1. The V gene's germline CDR1 is SGHNT and CDR2 YENEEA. The CDR3 totals 14 residues. V lost 1 base, J lost 4 bases, and 0 bases stayed unmatched.

The CDR3 coding sequence is TGTGCCACCAGCAGAGATCCGCTGGGACATAAAGCCTACGAGCAGTACTTC. Translating gives CATSRDPLGHKAYEQYF. The chain carries TRBV15 and TRBJ2-7; D possibly corresponds to TRBD1 (6 bases). V lost 0 bases and J lost 2, with 17 bases in between. The CDR3 has 17 residues. The V gene's germline CDR1 is LNHNV and CDR2 YYDKDF (reference sequence). The full variable domain, with the rest looked up from reference TRBV15 and TRBJ2-7, is DAMVIQNPRYQVTQFGKPVTLSCSQTLNHNVMYWYQQKSSQAPKLLFHYYDKDFNNEADTPDNFQSRRPNTSFCFLDIRSPGLGDTAMYLCATSRDPLGHKAYEQYFGPGTRLTVT.

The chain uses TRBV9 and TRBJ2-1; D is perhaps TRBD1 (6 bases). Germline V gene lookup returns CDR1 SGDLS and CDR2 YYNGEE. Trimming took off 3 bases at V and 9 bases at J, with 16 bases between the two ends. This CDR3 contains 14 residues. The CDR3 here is CASSEGYRVGEQFF. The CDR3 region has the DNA TGTGCCAGCAGCGAGGGATACAGGGTCGGTGAGCAGTTCTTC.

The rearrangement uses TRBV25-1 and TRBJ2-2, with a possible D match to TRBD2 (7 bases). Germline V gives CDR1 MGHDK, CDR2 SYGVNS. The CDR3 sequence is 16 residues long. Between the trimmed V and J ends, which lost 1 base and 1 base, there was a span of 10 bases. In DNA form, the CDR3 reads TGTGCCAGCAGTGAATCGGGGGGCTTGAACACCGGGGAGCTGTTTTTT. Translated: CASSESGGLNTGELFF.

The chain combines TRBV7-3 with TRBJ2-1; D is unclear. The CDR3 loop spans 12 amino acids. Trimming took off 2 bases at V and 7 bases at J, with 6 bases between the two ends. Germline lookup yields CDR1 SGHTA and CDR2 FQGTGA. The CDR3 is CASSLVTNEQFF. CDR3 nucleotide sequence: TGTGCCAGCAGCTTAGTGACTAATGAGCAGTTCTTC. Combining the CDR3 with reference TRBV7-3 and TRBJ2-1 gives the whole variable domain GAGVSQTPSNKVTEKGKYVELRCDPISGHTALYWYRQSLGQGPEFLIYFQGTGAADDSGLPNDRFFAVRPEGSVSTLKIQRTERGDSAVYLCASSLVTNEQFFGPGTRLTVL.

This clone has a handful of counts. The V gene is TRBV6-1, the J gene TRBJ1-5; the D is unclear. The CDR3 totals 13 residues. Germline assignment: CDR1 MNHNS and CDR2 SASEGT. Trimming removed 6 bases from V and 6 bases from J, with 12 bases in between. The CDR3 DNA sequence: TGTGCCAGCAGGAAAGTCGAGGGTCAGCCCCAGCATTTT. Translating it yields CASRKVEGQPQHF.

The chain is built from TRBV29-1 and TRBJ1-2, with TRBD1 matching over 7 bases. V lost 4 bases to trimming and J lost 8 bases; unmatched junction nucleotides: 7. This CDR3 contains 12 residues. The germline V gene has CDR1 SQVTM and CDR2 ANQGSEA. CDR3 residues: CSVATGAGGYTF. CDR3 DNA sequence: TGCAGCGTTGCCACAGGGGCGGGAGGCTACACCTTC.

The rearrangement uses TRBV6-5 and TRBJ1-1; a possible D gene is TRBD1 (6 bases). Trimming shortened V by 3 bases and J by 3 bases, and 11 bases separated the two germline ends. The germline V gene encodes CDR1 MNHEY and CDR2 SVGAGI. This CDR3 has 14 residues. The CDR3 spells CASSYTGWDTEAFF. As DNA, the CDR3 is TGTGCCAGCAGTTATACAGGGTGGGACACTGAAGCTTTCTTT.

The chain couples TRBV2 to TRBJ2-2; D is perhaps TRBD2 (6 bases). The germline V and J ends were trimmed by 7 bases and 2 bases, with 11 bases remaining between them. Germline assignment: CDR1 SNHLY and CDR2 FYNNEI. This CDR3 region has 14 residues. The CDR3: CASKLARNTGELFF. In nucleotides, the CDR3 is TGTGCCAGCAAGCTAGCGAGAAACACCGGGGAGCTGTTTTTT.

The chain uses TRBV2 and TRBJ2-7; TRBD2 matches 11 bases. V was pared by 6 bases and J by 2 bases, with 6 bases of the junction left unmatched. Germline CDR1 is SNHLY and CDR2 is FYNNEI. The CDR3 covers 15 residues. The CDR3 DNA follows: TGTGCCAGCAGGCCTGGGACTAGCGGTACCTACGAGCAGTACTTC. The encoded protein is CASRPGTSGTYEQYF.

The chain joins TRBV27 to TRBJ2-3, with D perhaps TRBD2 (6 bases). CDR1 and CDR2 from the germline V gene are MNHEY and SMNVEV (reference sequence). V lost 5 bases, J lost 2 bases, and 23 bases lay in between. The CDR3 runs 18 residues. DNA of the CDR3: TGTGCCAGCAGTCCAATATATACCCCGGAGGGGTTCACAGATACGCAGTATTTT. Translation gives CASSPIYTPEGFTDTQYF.

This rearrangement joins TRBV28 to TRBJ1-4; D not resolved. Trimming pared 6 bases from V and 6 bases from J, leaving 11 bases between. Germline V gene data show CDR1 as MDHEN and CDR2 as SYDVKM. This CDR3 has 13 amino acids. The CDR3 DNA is TGTGCCAGCAGCCCCGGAGGTGATGAAAAACTGTTTTTT. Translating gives CASSPGGDEKLFF.

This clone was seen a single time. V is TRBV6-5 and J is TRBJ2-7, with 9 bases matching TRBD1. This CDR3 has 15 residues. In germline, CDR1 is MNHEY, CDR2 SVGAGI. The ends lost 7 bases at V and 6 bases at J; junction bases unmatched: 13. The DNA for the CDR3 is TGTGCCAGCAATGGGGCCGGGACAGGGTACGGCGAGCAGTACTTC. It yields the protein CASNGAGTGYGEQYF.

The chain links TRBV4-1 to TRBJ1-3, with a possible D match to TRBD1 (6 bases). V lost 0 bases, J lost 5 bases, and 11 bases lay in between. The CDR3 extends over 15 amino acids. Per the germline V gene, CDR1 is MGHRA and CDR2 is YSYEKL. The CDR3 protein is CASSQDIQGRNTIYF. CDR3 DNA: TGCGCCAGCAGCCAAGATATACAGGGTAGAAACACCATATATTTT.

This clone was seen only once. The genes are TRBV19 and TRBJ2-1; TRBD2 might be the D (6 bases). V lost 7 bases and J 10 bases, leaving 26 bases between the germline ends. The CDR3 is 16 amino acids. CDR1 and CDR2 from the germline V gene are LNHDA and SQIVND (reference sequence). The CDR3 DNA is TGTGCCAGTACCCAACCGTTTGCGGGAACGACGGGGGAGCAGTTCTTC. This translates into CASTQPFAGTTGEQFF.

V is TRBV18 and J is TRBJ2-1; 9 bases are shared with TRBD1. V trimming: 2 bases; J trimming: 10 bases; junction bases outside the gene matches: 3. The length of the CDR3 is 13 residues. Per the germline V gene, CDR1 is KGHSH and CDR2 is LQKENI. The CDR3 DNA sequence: TGTGCCAGCTCACCAGGACAGGGGTTCGAGCAGTTCTTC. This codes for CASSPGQGFEQFF.